This T cell receptor beta chain was sequenced during a study of CD8+ T cells in alopecia areata. Study overall: Treated patients were dosed with oral tofacitinib, taking 5 to 10 mg twice daily.

Overall study findings and caveats: Normal scalp showed lower clonality than lesional scalp, especially alopecia totalis/universalis.

Specimens obtained from alopecia areata patients comprised lesional scalp punch biopsies and peripheral blood. In each case, RNA was isolated and then reverse transcribed into cDNA as the sequencing template. The table came from immunoSEQ multiplex PCR; TCRdb's copy has only in-frame clones and leaves some out. Of approximately 150,000 clones in the sample, over 45% were seen once. V lost 5 bases and J lost 3, with 14 bases in between. In germline, CDR1 is SQVTM, CDR2 ANQGSEA. The length of the CDR3 is 13 residues. To note about this clone: Its matching antigen is unknown.

The sequenced sample consisted of CD4+ T cells sorted from blood. V is TRBV29-1 and J is TRBJ2-7; tentatively, D is TRBD2 (5 bases). The receptor was isolated from a human donor with alopecia areata. CDR3 sequence (DNA): TGCAGCGTTTTGGGAGCAATCTTCTACGAGCAGTACTTC. Amino acids: CSVLGAIFYEQYF.